The 19 T cell receptor beta chains below come from one sample, sequenced in a study of control samples from healthy donors and cancer patients. Profiled with immunoSEQ multiplex PCR; TCRdb holds only in-frame clones, not every one. Among about 190,000 clones listed, 91% were seen once. Input material: blood. Every receptor here comes from a man aged 25-40 years in good health.

This clone was found once. This chain connects TRBV10-1 to TRBJ1-3, with a possible D match to TRBD1 (6 bases). Germline V gives CDR1 WNHNN, CDR2 SYGVQD (reference sequence). The V gene lost 8 bases and the J gene lost 1 base, with 12 bases spanning the gap. CDR3 length equals 14 residues. The chain's CDR3 is CASGTRGSGNTIYF. The CDR3 DNA sequence: TGCGCCAGCGGAACCAGGGGATCTGGAAACACCATATATTTT.

This clone appeared a few times. This chain links TRBV19 with TRBJ1-1; no reliable D call. Per germline, CDR1 LNHDA and CDR2 SQIVND (reference sequence). With 5 bases removed from V and 6 bases from J, the gap between germline ends came to 25 bases. This CDR3 spans 17 amino acids. CDR3 sequence: CASSRPGRVRASAEAFF. In DNA, the CDR3 is TGTGCCAGTAGTCGTCCGGGTCGGGTACGGGCAAGTGCTGAAGCTTTCTTT.

This chain joins TRBV15 and TRBJ1-1; D ambiguous. Trimming removed 0 bases from V and 5 bases from J, with 13 bases in between. Germline V gives CDR1 LNHNV, CDR2 YYDKDF (reference sequence). This CDR3 has 15 residues. This CDR3 reads CATSRDYAGRTEAFF. The DNA of the CDR3 is TGTGCCACCAGCAGAGATTACGCGGGAAGGACTGAAGCTTTCTTT.

The chain recombines TRBV27 with TRBJ1-6; 10 bases align to TRBD1. V lost 3 bases to trimming and J lost 8 bases; unmatched junction nucleotides: 7. The CDR3 totals 16 residues. Germline V gene lookup returns CDR1 MNHEY and CDR2 SMNVEV (reference sequence). The DNA of the CDR3 is TGTGCCAGCAGTTTTGGGGACAGGGGAACGTATTCACCCCTCCACTTT. Translated, it gives CASSFGDRGTYSPLHF.

The CDR3 protein is CASSLVGGGGYTF. Written as DNA, the CDR3 is TGTGCCAGCAGCCTAGTCGGGGGCGGTGGCTACACCTTC. The chain joins TRBV16 to TRBJ1-2; tentatively, D is TRBD1 (6 bases). Germline loops: CDR1 KGHSY, CDR2 FQNENV. The CDR3 is 13 residues long. Trimming stripped 4 bases from V and 7 bases from J, with 13 bases between.

V usage is TRBV5-6 and J usage is TRBJ1-6; D not certain. Trimming took off 4 bases at V and 6 bases at J, with 11 bases between the two ends. Germline V gene lookup returns CDR1 SGHDT and CDR2 YYEEEE. CDR3 length: 14 residues. In nucleotides, the CDR3 is TGTGCCAGCAGCCCCGAGATCACTAATTCACCCCTCCACTTT. This gives the protein CASSPEITNSPLHF.

This rearrangement joins TRBV2 to TRBJ2-3; 9 bases line up with TRBD1. V was pared by 6 bases and J by 5 bases, with 9 bases of the junction left unmatched. CDR3 length equals 15 residues. In germline, CDR1 is SNHLY, CDR2 FYNNEI. CDR3: CASRDGQGMGDTQYF. The DNA of the CDR3 is TGTGCCAGCAGGGACGGACAGGGGATGGGAGATACGCAGTATTTT.

This clone was seen only once. The rearrangement joins TRBV30 to TRBJ1-1; possibly TRBD1 for D (5 bases). From germline, CDR1 is GTSNPN and CDR2 SVGIG (reference sequence). The V and J ends lost 2 bases and 6 bases respectively, with 19 bases between them. The CDR3 is made up of 15 amino acids. CDR3 region: CAWSRYSGGGAEAFF. CDR3 in DNA: TGTGCCTGGAGTCGCTACTCCGGGGGAGGCGCTGAAGCTTTCTTT.

The CDR3: CASSAQGQIQYGYTF. The CDR3 bases are TGTGCCAGCAGCGCGCAGGGACAGATACAATATGGCTACACCTTC. The rearrangement links TRBV9 to TRBJ1-2; 7 bases align to TRBD1. This CDR3 spans 15 amino acids. With 3 bases clipped from V and 5 bases from J, the junction kept 10 bases outside the gene matches. Germline V CDR1 and CDR2: SGDLS, YYNGEE. Complete variable domain (other parts from reference TRBV9 and TRBJ1-2): DSGVTQTPKHLITATGQRVTLRCSPRSGDLSVYWYQQSLDQGLQFLIQYYNGEERAKGNILERFSAQQFPDLHSELNLSSLELGDSALYFCASSAQGQIQYGYTFGSGTRLTVV.

The CDR3 DNA follows: TGTGCCAGCAGCTTAGCGACCACAGATACGCAGTATTTT. This translates into CASSLATTDTQYF. The chain recombines TRBV13 with TRBJ2-3; D is undetermined. The germline gives CDR1 PRHDT, CDR2 FYEKMQ (reference sequence). Trimming pared 1 base from V and 2 bases from J, leaving 4 bases between. The CDR3 loop spans 13 amino acids.

The chain is built from TRBV10-2 and TRBJ2-1, with 8 bases fitting TRBD1. V was pared by 6 bases and J by 5 bases, with 6 bases of the junction left unmatched. CDR1 is WSHSY and CDR2 is SAAADI in the germline V gene. The CDR3 runs to 14 residues. DNA for the CDR3: TGCGCCAGCAGGAGGCAGGGGGCGGACAATGAGCAGTTCTTC. Translated, it gives CASRRQGADNEQFF.

This chain joins TRBV6-5 and TRBJ2-7; 10 bases line up with TRBD2. The germline gives CDR1 MNHEY, CDR2 SVGAGI. After removal of 4 bases from V and 1 base from J, the junction contained 4 bases not matched to a gene. The CDR3 extends over 15 amino acids. CDR3 protein: CASSWSSGGSYEQYF. CDR3 sequence (DNA): TGTGCCAGCAGTTGGTCTAGCGGGGGATCCTACGAGCAGTACTTC.

This clone appeared a few times. The sample contains more than one DNA sequence encoding this CDR3. The chain joins TRBV9 to TRBJ1-1; D gene unclear. This CDR3 spans 13 amino acids. Trimming cost V 0 bases and J 3 bases, with 6 bases left between them. Germline-derived CDR1 and CDR2 are SGDLS and YYNGEE. This chain's CDR3 is CASSVGPDTEAFF. Written as DNA, the CDR3 is TGTGCCAGCAGCGTAGGCCCCGACACTGAAGCTTTCTTT.

The chain links TRBV1 to TRBJ1-2. TRBV1 is a listed pseudogene. CDR3 length: 16 residues. DNA of the CDR3: TGCACCAGCAGCCAGAGGGGCAGGCGACTTTCCTATGGCTACACCTTC. It encodes CTSSQRGRRLSYGYTF.

This clone appeared a single time. The chain has TRBV5-1 and TRBJ1-2, with TRBD1 as a possible D gene (5 bases). V lost 5 bases, J lost 6 bases, and 17 bases lay in between. Looked up from germline, CDR1 is SGHRS and CDR2 is YFSETQ. The CDR3 has 14 amino acids. CDR3 in amino acids: CASRSDGSRDGYTF. The CDR3 coding sequence is TGCGCCAGCAGGTCCGACGGTTCCAGGGATGGCTACACCTTC.

The chain joins TRBV2 to TRBJ1-5; tentatively, D is TRBD1 (5 bases). The CDR3 consists of 14 residues. CDR1 and CDR2 (germline): SNHLY, FYNNEI. V lost 3 bases to trimming and J lost 0 bases, with 6 bases between them. CDR3 region: CASSDRDSNQPQHF. The DNA for the CDR3 is TGTGCCAGCAGTGACAGGGATAGCAATCAGCCCCAGCATTTT.

V gene TRBV20-1 combines with J gene TRBJ1-1; possibly TRBD1 for D (6 bases). CDR1 and CDR2 from the germline V gene are DFQATT and SNEGSKA (reference sequence). This CDR3 is 11 amino acids long. For the CDR3, the DNA is TGCGCCGGACAGTATAACACTGAAGCTTTCTTT. Encoded protein: CAGQYNTEAFF.

The gene calls are TRBV10-1 and TRBJ1-1, with 7 bases identical to TRBD1. Germline trimming cut 4 bases from V and 4 bases from J; bases unmatched to any gene: 3. This CDR3 is built from 13 residues. CDR1 and CDR2 from the germline V gene are WNHNN and SYGVQD (reference sequence). As DNA, the CDR3 is TGCGCCAGCAGTGGGACAGGCTTCACTGAAGCTTTCTTT. Its translation is CASSGTGFTEAFF.

This chain joins TRBV15 and TRBJ1-2; weak D call: TRBD1 (6 bases). The V and J ends lost 1 base and 12 bases respectively, with 15 bases between them. Germline V gives CDR1 LNHNV, CDR2 YYDKDF (reference sequence). This CDR3 comprises 13 residues. In nucleotides, the CDR3 is TGTGCCACCAGCAGAGGGGCAGGGGACCCCCACACCTTC. Translating it yields CATSRGAGDPHTF.